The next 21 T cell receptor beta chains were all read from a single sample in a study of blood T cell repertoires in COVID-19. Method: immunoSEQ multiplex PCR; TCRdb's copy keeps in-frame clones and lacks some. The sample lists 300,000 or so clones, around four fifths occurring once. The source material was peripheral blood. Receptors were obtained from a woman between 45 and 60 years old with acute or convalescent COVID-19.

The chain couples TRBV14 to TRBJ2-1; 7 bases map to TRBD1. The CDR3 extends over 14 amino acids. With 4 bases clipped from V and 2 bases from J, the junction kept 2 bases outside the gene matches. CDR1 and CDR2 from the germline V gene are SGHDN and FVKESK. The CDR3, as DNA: TGTGCCAGCAGCCCGGGACAGACCTACAATGAGCAGTTCTTC. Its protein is CASSPGQTYNEQFF.

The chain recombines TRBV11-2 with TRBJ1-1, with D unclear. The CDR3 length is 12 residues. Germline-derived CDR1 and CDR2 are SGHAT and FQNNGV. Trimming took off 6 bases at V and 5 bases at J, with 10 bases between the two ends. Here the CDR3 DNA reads TGTGCCAGCAGTTTTGGAGGGACTGAAGCTTTCTTT. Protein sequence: CASSFGGTEAFF.

CDR3 protein: CSVALDGNYGYTF. CDR3 nucleotides: TGCAGCGTTGCCCTCGACGGGAACTATGGCTACACCTTC. The chain links TRBV29-1 to TRBJ1-2; unclear D gene. V was cut by 4 bases and J by 2 bases, with 11 bases left in between. The CDR3 is 13 amino acids. Germline assignment: CDR1 SQVTM and CDR2 ANQGSEA.

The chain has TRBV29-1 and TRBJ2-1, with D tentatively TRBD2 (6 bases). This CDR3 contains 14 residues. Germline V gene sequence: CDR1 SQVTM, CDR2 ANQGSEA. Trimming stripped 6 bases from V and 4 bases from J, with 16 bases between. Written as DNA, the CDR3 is TGCAGCGTCCCCGTGGCGGGAACTTACAATGAGCAGTTCTTC. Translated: CSVPVAGTYNEQFF.

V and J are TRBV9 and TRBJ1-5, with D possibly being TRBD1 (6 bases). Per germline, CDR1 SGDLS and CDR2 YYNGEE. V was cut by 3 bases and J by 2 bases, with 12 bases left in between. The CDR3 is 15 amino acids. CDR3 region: CASSEGESGNQPQHF. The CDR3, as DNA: TGTGCCAGCAGCGAGGGGGAGTCGGGCAATCAGCCCCAGCATTTT.

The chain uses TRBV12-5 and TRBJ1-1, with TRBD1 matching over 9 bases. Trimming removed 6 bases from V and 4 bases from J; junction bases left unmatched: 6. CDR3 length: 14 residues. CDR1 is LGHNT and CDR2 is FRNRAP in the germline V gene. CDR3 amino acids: CASGARDRATEAFF. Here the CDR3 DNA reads TGTGCTAGTGGCGCGCGGGACAGGGCCACTGAAGCTTTCTTT.

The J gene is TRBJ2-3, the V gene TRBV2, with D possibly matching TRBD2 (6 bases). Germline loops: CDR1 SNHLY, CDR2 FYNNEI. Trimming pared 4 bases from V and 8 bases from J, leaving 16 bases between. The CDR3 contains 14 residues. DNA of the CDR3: TGTGCCAGCAGTGGCGGGCGGGCCGGGGGTACGCAGTATTTT. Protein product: CASSGGRAGGTQYF.

In DNA form, the CDR3 reads TGTGCCAGCAGTTTTTCCTGGACAGGCGCAGATACGCAGTATTTT. Its translation: CASSFSWTGADTQYF. The chain carries TRBV27 and TRBJ2-3, with 7 bases matching TRBD1. This CDR3 has 15 amino acids. J gave up 4 bases and V 3 bases, and 7 bases lay outside the gene matches. Germline V lookup: CDR1 MNHEY, CDR2 SMNVEV (reference sequence).

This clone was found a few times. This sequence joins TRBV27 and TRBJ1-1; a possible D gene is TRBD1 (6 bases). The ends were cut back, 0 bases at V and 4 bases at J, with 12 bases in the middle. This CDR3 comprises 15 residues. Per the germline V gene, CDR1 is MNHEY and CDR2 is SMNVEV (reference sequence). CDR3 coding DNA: TGTGCCAGCAGTTTATCGATGGGGGCGGTCACTGAAGCTTTCTTT. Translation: CASSLSMGAVTEAFF.

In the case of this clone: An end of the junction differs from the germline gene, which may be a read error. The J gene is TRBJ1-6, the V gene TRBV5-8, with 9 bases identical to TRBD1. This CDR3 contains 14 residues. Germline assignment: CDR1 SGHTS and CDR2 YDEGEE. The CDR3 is CASSDKPGQGAREF. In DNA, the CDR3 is TGTGCCAGCAGCGACAAACCGGGACAGGGAGCGAGGGAATTT. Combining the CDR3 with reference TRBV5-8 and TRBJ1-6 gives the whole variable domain EAGVTQSPTHLIKTRGQQATLRCSPISGHTSVYWYQQALGLGLQFLLWYDEGEERNRGNFPPRFSGRQFPNYSSELNVNALELEDSALYLCASSDKPGQGAREFGNGTRLTVT.

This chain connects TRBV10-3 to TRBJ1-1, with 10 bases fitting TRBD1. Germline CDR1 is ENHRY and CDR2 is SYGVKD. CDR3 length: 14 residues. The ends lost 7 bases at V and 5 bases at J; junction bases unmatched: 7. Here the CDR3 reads CAIKGTGDGTEAFF. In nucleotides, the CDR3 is TGTGCCATCAAAGGGACAGGGGACGGGACTGAAGCTTTCTTT.

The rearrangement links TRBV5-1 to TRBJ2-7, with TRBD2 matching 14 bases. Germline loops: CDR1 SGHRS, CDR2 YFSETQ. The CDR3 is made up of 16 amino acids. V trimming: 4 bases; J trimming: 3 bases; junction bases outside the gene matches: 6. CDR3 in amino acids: CASSPGTSGSVYEQYF. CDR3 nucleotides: TGCGCCAGCAGCCCAGGGACTAGCGGGAGTGTCTACGAGCAGTACTTC.

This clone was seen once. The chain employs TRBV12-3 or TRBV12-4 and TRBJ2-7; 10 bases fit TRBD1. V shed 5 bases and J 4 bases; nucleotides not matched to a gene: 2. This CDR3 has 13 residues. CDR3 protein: CASSMGQGYEQYF. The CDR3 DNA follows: TGTGCCAGCAGTATGGGACAGGGGTACGAGCAGTACTTC.

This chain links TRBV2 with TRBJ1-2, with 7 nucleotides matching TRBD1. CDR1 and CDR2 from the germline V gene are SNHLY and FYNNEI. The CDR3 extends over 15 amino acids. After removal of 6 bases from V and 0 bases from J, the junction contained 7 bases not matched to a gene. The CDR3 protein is CASRPAGTANYGYTF. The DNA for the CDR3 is TGTGCCAGCAGGCCCGCCGGGACAGCTAACTATGGCTACACCTTC.

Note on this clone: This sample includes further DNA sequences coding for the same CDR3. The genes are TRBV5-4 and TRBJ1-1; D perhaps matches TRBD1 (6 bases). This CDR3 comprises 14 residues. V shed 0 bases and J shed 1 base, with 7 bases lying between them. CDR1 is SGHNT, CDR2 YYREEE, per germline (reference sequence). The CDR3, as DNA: TGTGCCAGCAGCTTGGGGACAGCGAACACTGAAGCTTTCTTT. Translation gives CASSLGTANTEAFF.

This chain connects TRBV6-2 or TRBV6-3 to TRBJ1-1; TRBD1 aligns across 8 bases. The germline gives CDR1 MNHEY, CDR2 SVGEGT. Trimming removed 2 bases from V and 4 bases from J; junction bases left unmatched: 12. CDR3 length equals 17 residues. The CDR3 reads CASSYLRGRGRGTEAFF. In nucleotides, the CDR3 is TGTGCCAGCAGTTACCTCCGGGGCAGGGGGCGAGGCACTGAAGCTTTCTTT.

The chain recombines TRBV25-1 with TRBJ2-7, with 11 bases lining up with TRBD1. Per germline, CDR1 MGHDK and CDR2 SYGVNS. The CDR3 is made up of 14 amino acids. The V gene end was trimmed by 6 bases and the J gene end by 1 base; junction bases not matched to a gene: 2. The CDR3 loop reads CASRGQGGSYEQYF. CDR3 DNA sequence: TGTGCCAGCAGGGGACAGGGGGGATCCTACGAGCAGTACTTC.

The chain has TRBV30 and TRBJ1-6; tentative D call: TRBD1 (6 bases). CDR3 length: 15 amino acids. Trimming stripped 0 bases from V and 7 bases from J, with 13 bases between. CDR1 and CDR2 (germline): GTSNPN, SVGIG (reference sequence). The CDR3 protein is CAWSVRTAGNSPLHF. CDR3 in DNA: TGTGCCTGGAGTGTACGGACAGCAGGCAATTCACCCCTCCACTTT.

Written as DNA, the CDR3 is TGTGCCAGCTTTTTTACACGAGGGGAGACCCAGTACTTC. Residues: CASFFTRGETQYF. V gene TRBV6-5 combines with J gene TRBJ2-5, with D possibly matching TRBD2 (5 bases). This CDR3 contains 13 residues. The germline V gene encodes CDR1 MNHEY and CDR2 SVGAGI. The ends were cut back, 8 bases at V and 5 bases at J, with 15 bases in the middle.

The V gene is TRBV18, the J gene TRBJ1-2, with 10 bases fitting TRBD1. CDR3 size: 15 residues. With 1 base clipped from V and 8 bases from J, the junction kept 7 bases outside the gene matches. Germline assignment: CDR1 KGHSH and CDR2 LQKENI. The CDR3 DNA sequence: TGTGCCAGCTCACCACAGGGACAGGGGCTTGTCGGCTACACCTTC. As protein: CASSPQGQGLVGYTF.

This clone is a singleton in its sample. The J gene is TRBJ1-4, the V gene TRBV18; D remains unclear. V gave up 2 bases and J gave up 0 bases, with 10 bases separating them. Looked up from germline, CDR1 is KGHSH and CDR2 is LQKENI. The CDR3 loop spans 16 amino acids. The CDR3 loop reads CASSPSPRATNEKLFF. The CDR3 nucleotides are TGTGCCAGCTCACCATCCCCAAGAGCAACTAATGAAAAACTGTTTTTT.